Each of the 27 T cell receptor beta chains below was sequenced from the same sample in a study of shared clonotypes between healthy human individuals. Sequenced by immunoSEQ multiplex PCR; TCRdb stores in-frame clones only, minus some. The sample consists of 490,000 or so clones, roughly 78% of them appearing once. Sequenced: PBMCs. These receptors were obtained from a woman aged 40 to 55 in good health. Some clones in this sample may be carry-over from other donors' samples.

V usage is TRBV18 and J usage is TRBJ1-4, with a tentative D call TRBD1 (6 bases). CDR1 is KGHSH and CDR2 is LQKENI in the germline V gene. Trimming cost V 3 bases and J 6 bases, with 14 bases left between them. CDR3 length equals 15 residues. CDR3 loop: CASSPARGDDEKLFF. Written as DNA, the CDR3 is TGTGCCAGCTCACCGGCCAGGGGTGATGATGAAAAACTGTTTTTT.

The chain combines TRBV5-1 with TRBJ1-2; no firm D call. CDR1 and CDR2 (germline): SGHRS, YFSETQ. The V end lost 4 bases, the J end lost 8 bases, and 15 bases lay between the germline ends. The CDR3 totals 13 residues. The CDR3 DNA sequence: TGCGCCAGCAGCCCACCGGACGTCGGAGGCTACACCTTC. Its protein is CASSPPDVGGYTF.

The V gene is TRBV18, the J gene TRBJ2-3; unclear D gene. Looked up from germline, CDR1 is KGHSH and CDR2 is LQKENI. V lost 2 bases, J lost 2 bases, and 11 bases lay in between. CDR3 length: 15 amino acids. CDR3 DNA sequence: TGTGCCAGCTCACCAGGCCCCGTGGCCACAGATACGCAGTATTTT. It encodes CASSPGPVATDTQYF.

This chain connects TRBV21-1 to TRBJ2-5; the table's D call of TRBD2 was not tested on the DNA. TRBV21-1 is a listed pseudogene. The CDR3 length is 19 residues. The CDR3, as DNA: TGTGCCAGCAGCAAATGGGATTGTGGAGCGGGAGCGAGGCAAGAGACCCAGTACTTC. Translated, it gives CASSKWDCGAGARQETQYF.

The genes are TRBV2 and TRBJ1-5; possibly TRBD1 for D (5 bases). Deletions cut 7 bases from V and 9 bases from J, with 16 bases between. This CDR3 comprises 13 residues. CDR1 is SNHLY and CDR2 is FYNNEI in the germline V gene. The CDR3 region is CASMLEGPGPQHF. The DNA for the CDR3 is TGTGCCAGCATGCTTGAGGGGCCGGGGCCCCAGCATTTT. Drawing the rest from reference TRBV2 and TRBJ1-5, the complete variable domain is EPEVTQTPSHQVTQMGQEVILRCVPISNHLYFYWYRQILGQKVEFLVSFYNNEISEKSEIFDDQFSVERPDGSNFTLKIRSTKLEDSAMYFCASMLEGPGPQHFGDGTRLSIL.

CDR3 in amino acids: CALDTGGMNEKLFF. The CDR3 coding sequence is TGTGCCTTAGATACAGGGGGCATGAATGAAAAACTGTTTTTT. The rearrangement links TRBV30 to TRBJ1-4; 9 nucleotides align to TRBD1. CDR3 length: 14 amino acids. Germline V gene sequence: CDR1 GTSNPN, CDR2 SVGIG (reference sequence). The trim removed 7 bases at V and 5 bases at J, leaving 8 bases unmatched.

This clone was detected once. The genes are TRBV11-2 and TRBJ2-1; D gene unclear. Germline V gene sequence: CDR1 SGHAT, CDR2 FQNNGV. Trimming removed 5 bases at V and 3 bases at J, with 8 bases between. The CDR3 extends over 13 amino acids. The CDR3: CASSKVFYNEQFF. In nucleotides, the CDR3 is TGTGCCAGCAGCAAGGTGTTCTACAATGAGCAGTTCTTC.

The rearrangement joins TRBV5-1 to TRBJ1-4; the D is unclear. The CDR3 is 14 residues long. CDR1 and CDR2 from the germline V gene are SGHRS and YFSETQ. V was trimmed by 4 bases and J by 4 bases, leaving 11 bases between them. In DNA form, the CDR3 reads TGCGCCAGCAGCGGCGAGGGATATAATGAAAAACTGTTTTTT. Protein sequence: CASSGEGYNEKLFF.

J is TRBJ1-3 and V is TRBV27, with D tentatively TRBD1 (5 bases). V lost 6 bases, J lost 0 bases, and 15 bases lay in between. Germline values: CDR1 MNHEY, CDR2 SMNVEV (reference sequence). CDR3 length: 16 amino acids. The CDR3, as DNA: TGTGCCAGCAGCCATACGGGGGGTCTCTCTGGAAACACCATATATTTT. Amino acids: CASSHTGGLSGNTIYF.

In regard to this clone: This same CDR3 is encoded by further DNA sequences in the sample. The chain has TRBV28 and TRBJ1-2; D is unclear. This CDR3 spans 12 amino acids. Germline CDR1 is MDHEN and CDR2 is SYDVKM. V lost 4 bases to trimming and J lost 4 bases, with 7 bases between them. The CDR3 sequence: CASSSRTYGYTF. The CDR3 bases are TGTGCCAGCAGTTCGCGGACCTATGGCTACACCTTC.

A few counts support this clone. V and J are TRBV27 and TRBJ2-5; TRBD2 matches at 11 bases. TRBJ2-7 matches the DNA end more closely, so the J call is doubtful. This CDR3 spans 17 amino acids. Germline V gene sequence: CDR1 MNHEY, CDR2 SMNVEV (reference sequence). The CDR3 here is CASSERSLSGRGYEQYF. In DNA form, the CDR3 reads TGTGCCAGCAGTGAACGGTCCCTTAGCGGGAGGGGGTACGAGCAGTACTTC.

The CDR3 nucleotides are TGTGCCAGTACGACAGGGTTGGGCAATCAGCCCCAGCATTTT. This gives the protein CASTTGLGNQPQHF. The gene calls are TRBV28 and TRBJ1-5, with 7 bases identical to TRBD1. This CDR3 contains 14 residues. The ends lost 9 bases at V and 2 bases at J; junction bases unmatched: 7. CDR1 is MDHEN, CDR2 SYDVKM, per germline.

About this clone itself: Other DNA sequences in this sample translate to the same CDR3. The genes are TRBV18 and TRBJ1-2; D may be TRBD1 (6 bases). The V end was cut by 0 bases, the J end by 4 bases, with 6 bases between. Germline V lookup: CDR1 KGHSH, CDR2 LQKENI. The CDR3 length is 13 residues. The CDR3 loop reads CASSPPDSYGYTF. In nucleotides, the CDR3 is TGTGCCAGCTCACCACCGGACAGCTATGGCTACACCTTC.

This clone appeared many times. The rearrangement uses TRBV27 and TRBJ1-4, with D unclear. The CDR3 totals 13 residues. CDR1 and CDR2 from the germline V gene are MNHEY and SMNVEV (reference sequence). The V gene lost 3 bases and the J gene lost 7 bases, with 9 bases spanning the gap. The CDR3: CASSLLGSEKLFF. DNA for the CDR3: TGTGCCAGCAGTTTGCTCGGGAGTGAAAAACTGTTTTTT.

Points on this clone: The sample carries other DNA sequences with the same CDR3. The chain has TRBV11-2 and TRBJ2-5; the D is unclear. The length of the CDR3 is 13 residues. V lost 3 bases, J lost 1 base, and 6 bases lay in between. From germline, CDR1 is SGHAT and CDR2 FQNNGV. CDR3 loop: CASSFGSQETQYF. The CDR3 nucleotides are TGTGCCAGCAGCTTTGGCAGCCAAGAGACCCAGTACTTC.

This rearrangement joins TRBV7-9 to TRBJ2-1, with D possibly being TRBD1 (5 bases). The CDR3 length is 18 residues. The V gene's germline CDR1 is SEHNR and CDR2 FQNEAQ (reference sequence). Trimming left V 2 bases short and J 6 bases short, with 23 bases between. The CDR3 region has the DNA TGTGCCAGCAGCTTAAATGGCAGGATAGTTCATAGGGGCAATGAGCAGTTCTTC. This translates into CASSLNGRIVHRGNEQFF.

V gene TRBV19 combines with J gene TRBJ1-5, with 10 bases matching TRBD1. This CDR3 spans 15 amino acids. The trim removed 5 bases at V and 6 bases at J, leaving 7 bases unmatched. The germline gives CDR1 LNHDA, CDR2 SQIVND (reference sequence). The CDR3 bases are TGTGCCAGTAGTCCTAGTGGGACAGGGGCTCAGCCCCAGCATTTT. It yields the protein CASSPSGTGAQPQHF.

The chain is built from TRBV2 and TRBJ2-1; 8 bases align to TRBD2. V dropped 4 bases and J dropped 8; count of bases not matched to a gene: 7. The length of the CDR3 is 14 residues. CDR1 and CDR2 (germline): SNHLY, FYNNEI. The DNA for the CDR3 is TGTGCCAGCAGTGCTCGAGCGGGAGCGGATGAGCAGTTCTTC. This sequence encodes CASSARAGADEQFF.

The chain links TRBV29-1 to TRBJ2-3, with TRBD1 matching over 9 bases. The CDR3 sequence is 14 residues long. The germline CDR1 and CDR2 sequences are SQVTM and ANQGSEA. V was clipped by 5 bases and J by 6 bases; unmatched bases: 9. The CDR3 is CSVLDRGGTDTQYF. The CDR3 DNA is TGCAGCGTTTTGGACAGGGGAGGGACTGATACGCAGTATTTT.

CDR3 amino acids: CASSLDGISYEQYF. DNA for the CDR3: TGTGCCAGCAGTTTAGACGGTATCTCCTACGAGCAGTACTTC. The rearrangement uses TRBV5-6 and TRBJ2-7; unclear D gene. There are 14 residues in the CDR3. Germline assignment: CDR1 SGHDT and CDR2 YYEEEE. V dropped 5 bases and J dropped 0 bases, with 12 bases sitting between them.

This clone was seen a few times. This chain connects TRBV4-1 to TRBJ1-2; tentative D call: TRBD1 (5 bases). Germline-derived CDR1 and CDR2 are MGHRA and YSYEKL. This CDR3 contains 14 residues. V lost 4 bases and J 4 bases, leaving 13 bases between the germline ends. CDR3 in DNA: TGCGCCAGCAGCCGACCCGACAGCTTCTATGGCTACACCTTC. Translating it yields CASSRPDSFYGYTF.

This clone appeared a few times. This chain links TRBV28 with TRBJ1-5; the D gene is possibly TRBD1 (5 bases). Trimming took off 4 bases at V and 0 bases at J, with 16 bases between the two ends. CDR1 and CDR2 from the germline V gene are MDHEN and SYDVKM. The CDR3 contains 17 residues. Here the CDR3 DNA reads TGTGCCAGCAGTTGGTCCCCGGGGCTCAATAGCAATCAGCCCCAGCATTTT. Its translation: CASSWSPGLNSNQPQHF.

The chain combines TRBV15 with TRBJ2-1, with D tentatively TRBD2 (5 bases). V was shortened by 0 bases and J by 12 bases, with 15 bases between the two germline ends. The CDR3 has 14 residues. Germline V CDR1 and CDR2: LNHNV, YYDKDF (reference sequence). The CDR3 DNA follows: TGTGCCACCAGCAGAGAGGTTACACCCGCGGGGCAGTTCTTC. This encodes CATSREVTPAGQFF.

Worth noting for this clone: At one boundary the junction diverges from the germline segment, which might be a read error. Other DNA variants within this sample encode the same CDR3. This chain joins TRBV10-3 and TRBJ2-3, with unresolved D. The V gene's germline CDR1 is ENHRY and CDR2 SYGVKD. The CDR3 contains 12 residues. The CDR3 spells CAISPKGDTQYF. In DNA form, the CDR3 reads TGCGCCATCTCCCCGAAAGGGGATACGCAGTATTTT.

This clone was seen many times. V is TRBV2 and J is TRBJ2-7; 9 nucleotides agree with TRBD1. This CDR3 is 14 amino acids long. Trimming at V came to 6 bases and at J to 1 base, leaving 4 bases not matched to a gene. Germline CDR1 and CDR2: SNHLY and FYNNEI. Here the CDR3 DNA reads TGTGCCAGCAGGACCGGGACAGGGTCCTACGAGCAGTACTTC. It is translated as CASRTGTGSYEQYF. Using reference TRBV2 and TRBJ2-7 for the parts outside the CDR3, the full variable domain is EPEVTQTPSHQVTQMGQEVILRCVPISNHLYFYWYRQILGQKVEFLVSFYNNEISEKSEIFDDQFSVERPDGSNFTLKIRSTKLEDSAMYFCASRTGTGSYEQYFGPGTRLTVT.

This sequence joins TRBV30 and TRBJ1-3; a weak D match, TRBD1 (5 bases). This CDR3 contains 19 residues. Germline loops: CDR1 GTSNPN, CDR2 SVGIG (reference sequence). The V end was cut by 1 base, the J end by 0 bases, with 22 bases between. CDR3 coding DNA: TGTGCCTGGAGTGGAAGGGCCCTCGGGGGGAAAAGCTCTGGAAACACCATATATTTT. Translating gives CAWSGRALGGKSSGNTIYF.

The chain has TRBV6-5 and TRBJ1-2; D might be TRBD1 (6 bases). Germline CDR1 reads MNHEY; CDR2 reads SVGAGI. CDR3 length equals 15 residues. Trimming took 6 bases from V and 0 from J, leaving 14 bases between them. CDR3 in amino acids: CASSLRRTANYGYTF. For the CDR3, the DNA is TGTGCCAGCAGCCTACGCCGGACAGCTAACTATGGCTACACCTTC.